The clone carrying this T cell receptor beta chain was found once. Ages ranged from about 18 to 89 years, with residence in around 24 US areas. Recovered Cohort 3 donors showed two negative PCRs, clearance, or symptom resolution. Assay used: immunoSEQ multiplex PCR; TCRdb lists only in-frame clones, some missing. The table lists 320,000 or so clones, approximately 88% of them singletons. Trimming stripped 1 base from V and 7 bases from J, with 20 bases between. This CDR3 is built from 16 residues. The germline V gene has CDR1 SEHNR and CDR2 FQNEAQ (reference sequence). The entry originates in a study of blood T cell repertoires in COVID-19.

This TCR derives from a man aged 55-75 years who had recovered from COVID-19. The chain joins TRBV7-9 to TRBJ2-7, with TRBD2 as a possible D gene (6 bases). The sample taken for sequencing was PBMCs or T cells enriched from blood (not recorded which). In nucleotides, the CDR3 is TGTGCCAGCAGCTTAGTCGTAGGGACGGGGGAGCGAGAGCAGTACTTC. It codes for CASSLVVGTGEREQYF.